Listed below are T cell receptor beta chains from one sample, sequenced in a study of T cell clonotyping in hematopoietic cell transplantation. The method was immunoSEQ multiplex PCR; TCRdb's version includes in-frame clones alone and lacks a portion of them. The sample contains around 9,800 clones, around 90% of which appear only once. The input for sequencing was PBMCs, taken 180 days after allogeneic stem cell transplant. The receptors derive from a male patient aged 55 to 69 who had an allogeneic stem cell transplant from an unrelated donor, so the T cells may come from the graft donor. Some clones in this sample may be carry-over from other donors' samples. CDR3s include the opening cysteine and the closing phenylalanine or tryptophan. Each record gives: V gene, J gene, CDR3 protein.

V gene: TRBV9; J gene: TRBJ1-1; CDR3 protein: CASSGSNAREAFF
V gene: TRBV27; J gene: TRBJ1-1; CDR3 protein: CASSFFPGTEAFF
V gene: TRBV19; J gene: TRBJ1-1; CDR3 protein: CASSIGPANTEAFF
V gene: TRBV5-4; J gene: TRBJ2-3; CDR3 protein: CASSSPVRTDTQYF
V gene: TRBV4-3; J gene: TRBJ1-5; CDR3 protein: CASSQDKTGTLPQHF
V gene: TRBV5-1; J gene: TRBJ1-3; CDR3 protein: CASTTTPGGNTIYF
V gene: TRBV6-6; J gene: TRBJ1-2; CDR3 protein: CASSYSPGGDYGYTF
V gene: TRBV2; J gene: TRBJ2-3; CDR3 protein: CASSDLITDTQYF
V gene: TRBV7-8; J gene: TRBJ2-7; CDR3 protein: CASSLIPYEQYF
V gene: TRBV6-6; J gene: TRBJ1-1; CDR3 protein: CASSFDLEAFF
V gene: TRBV19; J gene: TRBJ1-2; CDR3 protein: CASSITEGSPNGYTF
V gene: TRBV7-2; J gene: TRBJ1-1; CDR3 protein: CASSLGLRETEAFF
V gene: TRBV29-1; J gene: TRBJ1-4; CDR3 protein: CSVAPTATNEKLFF
V gene: TRBV7-3; J gene: TRBJ1-2; CDR3 protein: CASSLMGSGHRRISDYGYTF
V gene: TRBV7-9; J gene: TRBJ2-7; CDR3 protein: CASSPIGWGRQGIEGEQYF
V gene: TRBV5-5; J gene: TRBJ2-5; CDR3 protein: CASSSGQVQETQYF
V gene: TRBV19; J gene: TRBJ2-7; CDR3 protein: CASSISSGAALAGQYF
V gene: TRBV6-5; J gene: TRBJ2-5; CDR3 protein: CASAGGRTQYF
V gene: TRBV4-3; J gene: TRBJ1-3; CDR3 protein: CASSQDRSFSGNTIYF
V gene: TRBV9; J gene: TRBJ1-6; CDR3 protein: CASSYQHSGTGVSPLHF
V gene: TRBV5-6; J gene: TRBJ2-7; CDR3 protein: CASSLVTQRDNSYEQYF
V gene: TRBV4-2; J gene: TRBJ1-6; CDR3 protein: CASSQGDRVGNSPLHF
V gene: TRBV27; J gene: TRBJ1-1; CDR3 protein: CASLLGAEAFF
V gene: TRBV7-9; J gene: TRBJ2-7; CDR3 protein: CASSLAGFYEQYF
V gene: TRBV12-1; J gene: TRBJ1-2; CDR3 protein: CASSQPLTF
V gene: TRBV6-5; J gene: TRBJ1-4; CDR3 protein: CASRGVGGGSEKLFF
V gene: TRBV19; J gene: TRBJ1-4; CDR3 protein: CASSILKGADEKLFF
V gene: TRBV5-8; J gene: TRBJ1-6; CDR3 protein: CASSLASGSGSYNSPLHF
V gene: TRBV6-1; J gene: TRBJ1-1; CDR3 protein: CASSARQGGNTEAFF
V gene: TRBV5-6; J gene: TRBJ2-1; CDR3 protein: CASSLLQGQGIGNEQFF
V gene: TRBV19; J gene: TRBJ1-6; CDR3 protein: CASSLPGQGHNSPLHF
V gene: TRBV7-2; J gene: TRBJ2-7; CDR3 protein: CASSLSAGSYEQYF
V gene: TRBV19; J gene: TRBJ1-4; CDR3 protein: CASSQRGLPEEKLFF
V gene: TRBV9; J gene: TRBJ2-3; CDR3 protein: CASSPGGGRTDTQYF
V gene: TRBV6-5; J gene: TRBJ1-1; CDR3 protein: CASTSTYQTEAFF
V gene: TRBV19; J gene: TRBJ1-2; CDR3 protein: CASSIYRGYGYTF
V gene: TRBV6-1; J gene: TRBJ2-7; CDR3 protein: CASSASGGYEQYF
V gene: TRBV6-5; J gene: TRBJ1-1; CDR3 protein: CASTRGRMNTEAFF
V gene: TRBV5-5; J gene: TRBJ1-2; CDR3 protein: CASSEGLYGYTF
V gene: TRBV4-2; J gene: TRBJ1-6; CDR3 protein: CASSQDGGNSPLHF
V gene: TRBV19; J gene: TRBJ2-4; CDR3 protein: CASSIAGRSAKNIQYF
V gene: TRBV29-1; J gene: TRBJ1-2; CDR3 protein: CSVQTAGQGITF
V gene: TRBV2; J gene: TRBJ1-1; CDR3 protein: CASSPPTEAFF
V gene: TRBV5-6; J gene: TRBJ1-4; CDR3 protein: CASSRVGEKLFF
V gene: TRBV2; J gene: TRBJ1-6; CDR3 protein: CASSGDRGVSPLHF
V gene: TRBV7-7; J gene: TRBJ1-3; CDR3 protein: CASRALGGNTIYF
V gene: TRBV7-2; J gene: TRBJ2-3; CDR3 protein: CASSQGVGSTDTQYF
V gene: TRBV7-6; J gene: TRBJ1-1; CDR3 protein: CASSLMEQGAGTEAFF
V gene: TRBV4-3; J gene: TRBJ2-3; CDR3 protein: CASSQEVLRTDTQYF
V gene: TRBV25-1; J gene: TRBJ1-6; CDR3 protein: CASSELGGTGYSPLHF
V gene: TRBV30; J gene: TRBJ2-3; CDR3 protein: CAWGASGGDTQYF
V gene: TRBV9; J gene: TRBJ2-1; CDR3 protein: CASSLDLRNEQFF
V gene: TRBV25-1; J gene: TRBJ2-3; CDR3 protein: CASSESDRYRTDTQYF
V gene: TRBV19; J gene: TRBJ1-5; CDR3 protein: CASRQTGETGSNQPQHF